A selection of T cell receptor beta chains follows, all from one sample in a study of cytomegalovirus exposure and HLA in healthy donors. Clones were sequenced by immunoSEQ multiplex PCR, and TCRdb holds only the in-frame ones, with some missing. The sample shows 120,000 or so clones, 77% of them seen only once. The sample consisted of PBMCs. These receptors originate from a man aged 18 to 35 in good health and CMV-seropositive. Each CDR3 is given without its conserved first and last residue. A D gene is named only where the DNA matches it firmly.

d_call	v_call	j_call	cdr3_aa
.	TRBV25-1	TRBJ1-1	ASSLPGEHTEAF
.	TRBV19	TRBJ2-1	ASSILFGGEGNEQF
.	TRBV18	TRBJ2-3	ASSPAISDTQY
TRBD2	TRBV15	TRBJ2-3	ATSRDLAGTDTQY
TRBD2	TRBV29-1	TRBJ2-1	SADRTSGRDEQF
TRBD1	TRBV27	TRBJ2-7	ASSLPGQGRYEQY
.	TRBV6-5	TRBJ1-2	ASSYSNPGYGYT
TRBD1	TRBV27	TRBJ1-2	ASSFSPALTQGGYT
.	TRBV10-1	TRBJ1-3	ASTQADSSSGNTIY
TRBD1	TRBV27	TRBJ2-7	ASSLAPGQGYYEQY
TRBD2	TRBV13	TRBJ2-7	ASSSSRGLAGYEQY
.	TRBV11-2	TRBJ1-1	ASSTTTRLEAF
TRBD2	TRBV13	TRBJ2-1	ASTDGGAIYNEQF
TRBD1	TRBV4-2	TRBJ1-5	ASSQAGQGIGQPQH
TRBD1	TRBV12-5	TRBJ1-2	ASGSSGTGRIYGYT
TRBD1	TRBV5-5	TRBJ1-5	ASSLDRVVQPQH
TRBD2	TRBV5-1	TRBJ2-3	ASSLELAGAIADTQY
.	TRBV6-1	TRBJ1-2	ASTPPRQAYGYT
.	TRBV9	TRBJ1-3	ASSVEARAGGNTIY
TRBD2	TRBV29-1	TRBJ2-2	SVFGQAGGSTVELF
.	TRBV19	.	ASSTGYEQY
TRBD1	TRBV10-2	TRBJ2-3	ASSQRQGMAAGTDTQY
.	TRBV21-1	TRBJ1-5	ASSKECQFSNQPQH
.	TRBV28	TRBJ1-1	ASSLYLGTDRWMNTEAF
TRBD2	TRBV7-9	TRBJ2-5	ASSLAGGQETQY
.	TRBV18	TRBJ1-1	ASSPIMNTEAF
TRBD1	TRBV9	TRBJ1-3	ASSVGQGSGNTIY
.	TRBV29-1	TRBJ2-7	SVGEGQYEQY
.	TRBV15	TRBJ1-4	ATSRDLTENEKLF
.	TRBV2	TRBJ1-6	ASSLREGVNNSPLH
.	TRBV4-1	TRBJ2-1	ASSPPPTGRFNEQF
.	TRBV13	TRBJ1-5	ASSLSGSGNQPQH
.	TRBV27	TRBJ1-4	ASSLVQGSEKLF
.	TRBV7-3	TRBJ2-3	ASSGDSHTQY
.	TRBV6-1	TRBJ2-7	ASSATYEQY
TRBD1	TRBV6-5	TRBJ1-6	ASSYTGGSPLH
TRBD1	TRBV29-1	TRBJ2-1	SVDCGDRGNEQF
.	TRBV21-1	TRBJ1-1	ASSKGDRMNTEAF
TRBD2	TRBV10-2	TRBJ2-1	ASSESAASGSHNEQF
.	TRBV2	TRBJ2-5	ASSPTVETQY
.	TRBV7-7	TRBJ2-5	ASSLAVLREETQY
.	TRBV9	TRBJ1-6	ASSVAPGLDSPLH
.	TRBV7-9	TRBJ1-3	ASSLALGLLGNTIY
TRBD2	TRBV28	TRBJ2-5	ASNSGLAGETQY
.	TRBV28	TRBJ2-1	ATFYTYNEQF
.	TRBV5-6	TRBJ1-4	ASSPRGATNEKLF
.	TRBV7-9	TRBJ1-1	ASSSGVNTEAF
TRBD2	TRBV4-1	TRBJ2-7	ASSQGAAGGEQY
TRBD1	TRBV11-2	TRBJ2-5	ASSLRGPETQY